This T cell receptor (beta chain) was obtained from a study of early T cells in non-severe SARS-CoV-2 infection. MiXCR, applied by TCRdb to the 5' RACE reads, yields one record per CDR3 protein. Of tens of thousands of distinct CDR3 sequences in the sample, 5.6% were seen once. This CDR3 has 13 amino acids. CDR1 is DFQATT, CDR2 SNEGSKA, per germline (reference sequence). V was clipped by 5 bases and J by 2 bases; unmatched bases: 3. This clonotype showed up many times. Sequencing was performed on whole blood. The rearrangement links TRBV20-1 to TRBJ2-7; 10 bases are shared with TRBD2. The source is an adult who was a healthcare worker with PCR-confirmed SARS-CoV-2 infection or an uninfected control (not recorded which). The CDR3 nucleotides are TGCAGTGCTGGAGGACTAGCGGCCTACGAGCAGTACTTC. As protein: CSAGGLAAYEQYF.